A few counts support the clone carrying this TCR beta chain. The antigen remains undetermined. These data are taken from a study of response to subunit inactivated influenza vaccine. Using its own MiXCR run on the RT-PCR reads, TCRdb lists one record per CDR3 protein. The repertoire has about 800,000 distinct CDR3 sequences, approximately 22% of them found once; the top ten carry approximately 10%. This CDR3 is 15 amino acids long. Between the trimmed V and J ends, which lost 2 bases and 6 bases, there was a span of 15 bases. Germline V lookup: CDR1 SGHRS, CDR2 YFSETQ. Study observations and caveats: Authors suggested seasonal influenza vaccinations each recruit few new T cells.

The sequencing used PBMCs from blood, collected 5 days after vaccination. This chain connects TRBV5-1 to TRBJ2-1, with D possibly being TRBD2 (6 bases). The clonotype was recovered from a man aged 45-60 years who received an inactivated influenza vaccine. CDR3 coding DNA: TGCGCCAGCAGCTTTGGGGGGAGGCCCCTCAATGAGCAGTTCTTC. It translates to CASSFGGRPLNEQFF. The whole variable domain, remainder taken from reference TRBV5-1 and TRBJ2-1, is KAGVTQTPRYLIKTRGQQVTLSCSPISGHRSVSWYQQTPGQGLQFLFEYFSETQRNKGNFPGRFSGRQFSNSRSEMNVSTLELGDSALYLCASSFGGRPLNEQFFGPGTRLTVL.